These T cell receptor beta chains were read from a single sample in a study of blood T cell repertoires in COVID-19. TCRdb keeps only in-frame clones here, not all; method: immunoSEQ multiplex PCR. The table lists roughly 250,000 clones, about 90% of them singletons. The sequenced material came from PBMCs or T cells enriched from blood (not recorded which). All receptors come from a woman between 40 and 50 years old with acute COVID-19. The conserved cysteine and the conserved F or W are not part of the CDR3 here.

v_gene	j_gene	CDR3aa
TRBV6-5	TRBJ1-1	ASKIQANTEAF
TRBV11-3	TRBJ2-1	ASSPRTSGIYNEQF
TRBV12-5	TRBJ2-5	ASGTGTGETQY
TRBV30	TRBJ1-6	AWKQGNNSPLH
TRBV7-9	TRBJ1-2	ASSWGYEDGYT
TRBV27	TRBJ1-5	ASSPIGTADSNQPQH
TRBV2	TRBJ2-3	ASRATGTGLRDTQY
TRBV15	TRBJ2-2	ATSRDRNGLGHTGELF
TRBV27	TRBJ2-1	ASSLRPGSYNEQF
TRBV5-5	TRBJ2-2	ASSNLPTGPTGELF
TRBV5-1	TRBJ2-4	ASSWRAESKNIQY
TRBV5-6	TRBJ2-7	ASSDEGSGASYEQY
TRBV4-1	TRBJ1-6	ASSQDTWAGGDNSPLH
TRBV6-1	TRBJ2-5	ASSEVSLRDRALLQY
TRBV5-4	TRBJ2-1	ASSYGVSGRREQF
TRBV27	TRBJ2-5	ASRSRVTETQY
TRBV6-5	TRBJ1-2	ASSSPGLQGMRYT
TRBV11-3	TRBJ2-7	ASSRPGLAGGVYEQY
TRBV20-1	TRBJ2-1	SASPTPDNEQF
TRBV24-1	TRBJ1-2	ATSDSKLSDRLYGYT
TRBV7-9	TRBJ1-5	ASSEGDSLSNQPQH
TRBV29-1	TRBJ1-2	SVEVGRGVDGYT
TRBV30	TRBJ2-2	AWSRLAVTGELF
TRBV5-4	TRBJ2-7	ASSLQRDRAGEQY
TRBV3-1/TRBV3-2	TRBJ2-7	ASSQDGQAYEQY
TRBV12-3/TRBV12-4	TRBJ2-4	ASSFYQGNIQY
TRBV3-1/TRBV3-2	TRBJ2-4	ASSQGFRVLDIQY
TRBV27	TRBJ2-1	ASGVSGNLYNEQF
TRBV5-4	TRBJ2-7	ASSSGQGTYEQY
TRBV10-3	TRBJ1-6	AISGRGNNSPLH
TRBV9	TRBJ2-1	ASSVQGTSGFNEQF
TRBV6-5	TRBJ1-1	ASSYSGQGNTEAF
TRBV27	TRBJ2-1	ASRGQNNEQF
TRBV28	TRBJ2-7	ASSLIEGEQY
TRBV10-2	TRBJ2-7	ASSAGTDSYEQY
TRBV6-5	TRBJ2-3	ASRPTYTDTQY
TRBV3-1/TRBV3-2	TRBJ2-7	ASSQKRELVEQY
TRBV5-1	TRBJ2-1	ASSLWSGNEQF
TRBV27	TRBJ2-1	ASSIAGGSYNEQF
TRBV11-3	TRBJ2-2	ASRQRDRGSGELF
TRBV2	TRBJ2-1	ASSESSGFLNEQF